These T cell receptor beta chains were read from a single sample in a study of T cells in Graves' hyperthyroidism and ophthalmopathy. TCRdb re-analysed the multiplex PCR reads in MiXCR, keeping a single row per CDR3 protein. The sample lists about half a million distinct CDR3 sequences, about 20% occurring once. Sequenced input: blood. The receptors here all came from a man aged 35-49 years with Graves' ophthalmopathy. CDR3s include the opening cysteine and the closing phenylalanine or tryptophan. D genes are given only for firm matches. Clone size, where shown, is once, few, many, or a class for clones that have expanded.

V: TRBV2
size: few
D: NA
J: TRBJ2-5
DNA: TGTGCCAGCACCGAGGAACGGGTGGGTAGGGAGACCCAGTACTTC
CDR3: CASTEERVGRETQYF

V: TRBV12-3/TRBV12-4
size: many
D: TRBD2
J: TRBJ2-5
DNA: TGTGCCAGCAGTTCAACCTTCGGCGGGGGGGCCCAAGAGACCCAGTACTTC
CDR3: CASSSTFGGGAQETQYF

V: TRBV7-2
size: many
D: TRBD2
J: TRBJ2-7
DNA: TGTGCCAGCAGCGGGTGGGGGACTAGCGGTTCCTACGAGCAGTACTTC
CDR3: CASSGWGTSGSYEQYF

V: TRBV6-2/TRBV6-3
size: few
D: TRBD2
J: TRBJ2-7
DNA: TGTGCCAGCAGTTTGGGACTACATCTTTACGAGCAGTACTTC
CDR3: CASSLGLHLYEQYF

V: TRBV6-2/TRBV6-3
size: few
D: NA
J: TRBJ2-5
DNA: TGTGCCAGCAGCGACGGCAGGTACCAAGAGACCCAGTACTTC
CDR3: CASSDGRYQETQYF

V: TRBV18
size: many
D: TRBD2
J: TRBJ2-3
DNA: TGTGCCAGCTCACCAAGAGGACTAGGGACCGGTACGCAGTATTTT
CDR3: CASSPRGLGTGTQYF

V: TRBV9
size: NA
D: NA
J: TRBJ2-3
DNA: TGTGCCAGCAGCGTAGGTGTGCGGCTAGCCCCAACCGTTAGCACAGATACGCAGTATTTT
CDR3: CASSVGVRLAPTVSTDTQYF

V: TRBV12-3/TRBV12-4
size: NA
D: TRBD2
J: TRBJ2-1
DNA: TGTGCCAGCAGACTTAGCGGGGGCTACAATGAGCAGTTCTTC
CDR3: CASRLSGGYNEQFF

V: TRBV28
size: many
D: NA
J: TRBJ2-7
DNA: TGTGCCAGCAATTTTCAGGGGGGCGAGCAGTACTTC
CDR3: CASNFQGGEQYF

V: TRBV14
size: few
D: NA
J: TRBJ1-2
DNA: TGTGCCAGCAGCCCACGCTCCGGGACCTATGGCTACACCTTC
CDR3: CASSPRSGTYGYTF

V: TRBV5-5
size: many
D: NA
J: TRBJ2-2
DNA: TGTGCCAGCAGCTTGGCTGGAGGGTCCACCGGGGAGCTGTTTTTT
CDR3: CASSLAGGSTGELFF

V: TRBV12-3/TRBV12-4
size: NA
D: NA
J: TRBJ1-6
DNA: TGTGCCAGCGCTGGTTGGACTAATTCACCCCTCCACTTT
CDR3: CASAGWTNSPLHF

V: TRBV10-2
size: NA
D: TRBD2
J: TRBJ2-5
DNA: TGCGCCAGCAGGATGAGAAAGGGACTAGCGGGGGCGTACCAAGAGACCCAGTACTTC
CDR3: CASRMRKGLAGAYQETQYF

V: TRBV5-5
size: NA
D: NA
J: TRBJ2-1
DNA: TGTGCCAGCAGCTTGACAGCATCGGGGTCCTACAATGAGCAGTTCTTC
CDR3: CASSLTASGSYNEQFF

V: TRBV5-1
size: few
D: TRBD2
J: TRBJ2-6
DNA: TGCGCCAGCAGCTGGCGGGAGGTTGGGGCCAACGTCCTGACTTTC
CDR3: CASSWREVGANVLTF

V: TRBV29-1
size: NA
D: TRBD2
J: TRBJ2-3
DNA: TGCAGCACGGACTCGGGGGGGGGGGCAGATACGCAGTATTTT
CDR3: CSTDSGGGADTQYF

V: TRBV5-4
size: NA
D: TRBD2
J: TRBJ2-3
DNA: TGTGCCAGCAGCTTGGTTCCTAGCGGGGACCTTAGCACAGATACGCAGTATTTT
CDR3: CASSLVPSGDLSTDTQYF

V: TRBV20-1
size: few
D: TRBD2
J: TRBJ2-1
DNA: TGCAGTGCAACGACTAGCGGGGGGGCCAGACCTGAGCAGTTCTTC
CDR3: CSATTSGGARPEQFF

V: TRBV2
size: NA
D: NA
J: TRBJ2-1
DNA: TGTGCCAGCAGAGTAGCGGAGAGCTCCTACAATGAGCAGTTCTTC
CDR3: CASRVAESSYNEQFF

V: TRBV16
size: NA
D: NA
J: TRBJ2-2
DNA: TGTGCCACCAGCCATGGTACTGGTTTCGGAGGCGGGGAGCTGTTTTTT
CDR3: CATSHGTGFGGGELFF

V: TRBV7-8
size: many
D: NA
J: TRBJ2-5
DNA: TGTGCCAGCAGCTTGCCCGCACATGGGAAAGACCTGGCCAGAGGGGCCCAGTACTTC
CDR3: CASSLPAHGKDLARGAQYF

V: TRBV5-4
size: NA
D: NA
J: TRBJ1-2
DNA: TGTGCCAGCAGCTTGGGCTCGGGGCAATCGTCTGGCTACACCTTC
CDR3: CASSLGSGQSSGYTF

V: TRBV7-6
size: few
D: TRBD1
J: TRBJ2-3
DNA: TGTGCCAGCAGCCAAGGACAGGTTAAAGATACGCAGTATTTT
CDR3: CASSQGQVKDTQYF

V: TRBV7-9
size: many
D: TRBD2
J: TRBJ2-7
DNA: TGTGCCAGCAGCTTGCGGACTAGCGGGACCAGCTACGAGCAGTACTTC
CDR3: CASSLRTSGTSYEQYF

V: TRBV6-5
size: NA
D: NA
J: TRBJ1-4
DNA: TGTGCCAGCAGTTACTCCATGGAGGTAACTAATGAAAAACTGTTTTTT
CDR3: CASSYSMEVTNEKLFF

V: TRBV5-1
size: NA
D: NA
J: TRBJ1-4
DNA: TGCGCCAGCAGGACGCAGGTCGTTGGTCAAAATGAAAAACTGTTTTTT
CDR3: CASRTQVVGQNEKLFF

V: TRBV7-2
size: many
D: NA
J: TRBJ1-1
DNA: TGTGCCAGCAGCCGCAGGGAGGGCGGCACTGAAGCTTTCTTT
CDR3: CASSRREGGTEAFF

V: TRBV7-9
size: many
D: NA
J: TRBJ2-1
DNA: TGTGCCAGCAGCCCGGCGGGCGAAGAAGGAGACAATGAGCAGTTCTTC
CDR3: CASSPAGEEGDNEQFF

V: TRBV11-2
size: NA
D: TRBD2
J: TRBJ2-5
DNA: TGTGCCAGCAGCCTAGCGGGGGTTTACCAAGAGACCCAGTACTTC
CDR3: CASSLAGVYQETQYF

V: TRBV11-2
size: many
D: NA
J: TRBJ1-4
DNA: TGTGCCAGCAGCCAAGCCGGGACACTCGAAAAACTGTTTTTT
CDR3: CASSQAGTLEKLFF

V: TRBV5-5
size: NA
D: TRBD1
J: TRBJ1-1
DNA: TGTGCCAGCAGCTCCAGGGGGCGCGTAAATGGGACTGAAGCTTTCTTT
CDR3: CASSSRGRVNGTEAFF

V: TRBV11-2
size: NA
D: NA
J: TRBJ2-3
DNA: TGTGCCAGCAGCTCAGGACTCACAAGAGGGAATACGCAGTATTTT
CDR3: CASSSGLTRGNTQYF

V: TRBV28
size: NA
D: NA
J: TRBJ1-2
DNA: TGTGCCAGCACAACGGGGGCAGGGTGGGGCTACACCTTC
CDR3: CASTTGAGWGYTF

V: TRBV4-3
size: once
D: TRBD2
J: TRBJ2-1
DNA: TGCGCCAGCAGCCATGGGACTAGCGGGAGCGATGAGCAGTTCTTC
CDR3: CASSHGTSGSDEQFF

V: TRBV20-1
size: NA
D: TRBD1
J: TRBJ2-3
DNA: TGCAGTGCTAGGGACAGGGGGCTTAGTGATACGCAGTATTTT
CDR3: CSARDRGLSDTQYF

V: TRBV4-1
size: NA
D: NA
J: TRBJ2-7
DNA: TGCGCCAGCAGCCAAGGGTCGACAGTCTCCTACGAGCAGTACTTC
CDR3: CASSQGSTVSYEQYF

V: TRBV20-1
size: NA
D: NA
J: TRBJ2-7
DNA: TGCAGTGCTAGTAGGAGGGCCGGAGACGAGCAGTACTTC
CDR3: CSASRRAGDEQYF

V: TRBV2
size: many
D: TRBD2
J: TRBJ2-1
DNA: TGTGCCAGCAGTGAGACTAGCGGGGGGGCGAACTACAATGAGCAGTTCTTC
CDR3: CASSETSGGANYNEQFF

V: TRBV7-8
size: many
D: TRBD1
J: TRBJ2-5
DNA: TGTGCCAGCAGCTTACTCCTTACAACAGGGGGTCGAGAGACCCAGTACTTC
CDR3: CASSLLLTTGGRETQYF

V: TRBV24-1
size: NA
D: TRBD1
J: TRBJ2-2
DNA: TGTGCCACCAGTGACTCGGACAGGGGATCCACCGGGGAGCTGTTTTTT
CDR3: CATSDSDRGSTGELFF

V: TRBV11-1
size: NA
D: NA
J: TRBJ1-2
DNA: TGTGCCAGCAGCAAGACGGGGAACTATGGCTACACCTTC
CDR3: CASSKTGNYGYTF

V: TRBV30
size: NA
D: NA
J: TRBJ2-5
DNA: TGTGCCTGGAGGCCCGGATCGGGGTGGGAGACCCAGTACTTC
CDR3: CAWRPGSGWETQYF

V: TRBV11-1
size: many
D: NA
J: TRBJ1-1
DNA: TGTGCCAGCAGCCGAATCCGAGGGGGCACTGAAGCTTTCTTT
CDR3: CASSRIRGGTEAFF

V: TRBV20-1
size: many
D: NA
J: TRBJ2-5
DNA: TGCAGTGCCGAGTGGGGAGAGACCCAGTACTTC
CDR3: CSAEWGETQYF

V: TRBV19
size: few
D: TRBD2
J: TRBJ2-1
DNA: TGTGCCAGTAGTATAGGACTAGCGGGTATGATGAATGAGCAGTTCTTC
CDR3: CASSIGLAGMMNEQFF

V: TRBV19
size: NA
D: TRBD2
J: TRBJ2-2
DNA: TGTGCCAGTAGTCCGGGACTAGCGGAAAACACCGGGGAGCTGTTTTTT
CDR3: CASSPGLAENTGELFF

V: TRBV7-9
size: few
D: NA
J: TRBJ2-7
DNA: TGTGCCAGCCAAGCTTCGGTTGAGCAGTACTTC
CDR3: CASQASVEQYF

V: TRBV12-3/TRBV12-4
size: few
D: TRBD1
J: TRBJ1-2
DNA: TGTGCCAGCAGTGTGGGGACAGTTTCTGGCTACACCTTC
CDR3: CASSVGTVSGYTF

V: TRBV27
size: few
D: TRBD2
J: TRBJ2-3
DNA: TGTGCCAGCAGTTTATTTAGCGGGGCTATTACAGATACGCAGTATTTT
CDR3: CASSLFSGAITDTQYF

V: TRBV16
size: NA
D: NA
J: TRBJ1-1
DNA: TGTGCCAGCAGCCAACGACAGATGAACACTGAAGCTTTCTTT
CDR3: CASSQRQMNTEAFF

V: TRBV5-6
size: few
D: TRBD1
J: TRBJ1-1
DNA: TGTGCCAGCAGCTCACTAAAGACAGGGGGCTCTGAAGCTTTCTTT
CDR3: CASSSLKTGGSEAFF

V: TRBV12-3/TRBV12-4
size: NA
D: TRBD1
J: TRBJ1-2
DNA: TGTGCCATCCATGAACAGGGGGCGCAGGATGGCTACACCTTC
CDR3: CAIHEQGAQDGYTF